This T cell receptor (beta chain) comes out of a study of blood T cell repertoires in COVID-19. Across the whole study: Acute and convalescent COVID-19 samples came from the United States, Italy and Spain. In each case, the material was cDNA or gDNA derived from T cells, B-cell-depleted T cells, or PBMCs.

In the original analysis: The authors estimated nucleated cell counts from reference gene primer amplification. Repertoires were generated with immunoSEQ multiplex PCR, while TCRdb's copy carries only in-frame clones and drops some. V, J and clone size derive from that table, while D and trimming were established from the DNA sequence. Among roughly 260,000 clones listed, around 87% were seen once. In germline, CDR1 is SGHTA, CDR2 FQGNSA. V shed 5 bases and J 0 bases; nucleotides not matched to a gene: 7. This CDR3 region has 17 residues. Sequencing was performed on peripheral blood. The sequence was obtained from a woman between 45 and 65 years old with acute or convalescent COVID-19. The chain couples TRBV7-2 to TRBJ1-3; TRBD1 agrees at 10 bases. This CDR3 is CASSPGQGVDSGNTIYF. DNA for the CDR3: TGTGCCAGCAGCCCCGGACAGGGGGTCGACTCTGGAAACACCATATATTTT. The full variable domain, with the rest looked up from reference TRBV7-2 and TRBJ1-3, is GAGVSQSPSNKVTEKGKDVELRCDPISGHTALYWYRQSLGQGLEFLIYFQGNSAPDKSGLPSDRFSAERTGGSVSTLTIQRTQQEDSAVYLCASSPGQGVDSGNTIYFGEGSWLTVV.